The 22 T cell receptor beta chains given below trace back to one sample, sequenced in a study of shared clonotypes between healthy human individuals. Positively selected for CCR7, the CD45RO-negative cells used as naive CD8 cells excluded terminally differentiated effector memory CD45RA+ cells. Assay used: immunoSEQ multiplex PCR; TCRdb lists only in-frame clones, some missing. The sample gives some 2.1 million clones, about 95% of which show up once; about 1.1% is in the top ten. Source material: naive CD8+ T cells sorted from blood. These receptors were taken from a young man in good health.

The rearrangement joins TRBV5-8 to TRBJ2-2, with 8 bases lining up with TRBD2. The germline V gene has CDR1 SGHTS and CDR2 YDEGEE. This CDR3 has 16 amino acids. J gave up 3 bases and V 4 bases, and 8 bases lay outside the gene matches. In nucleotides, the CDR3 is TGTGCCAGCAGCCCCAGCGGGGGCTGGGACACCGGGGAGCTGTTTTTT. Its translation is CASSPSGGWDTGELFF.

The chain links TRBV5-6 to TRBJ1-1, with 9 bases matching TRBD1. Germline V gene sequence: CDR1 SGHDT, CDR2 YYEEEE. V gave up 4 bases and J gave up 7 bases; unmatched junction bases: 2. The CDR3 is 12 amino acids. CDR3 region: CASSPGQGEAFF. CDR3 nucleotides: TGTGCCAGCAGCCCGGGACAGGGTGAAGCTTTCTTT.

J is TRBJ1-2 and V is TRBV27; D is possibly TRBD1 (5 bases). Per germline, CDR1 MNHEY and CDR2 SMNVEV (reference sequence). The CDR3 spans 17 residues. V lost 5 bases and J lost 1, with 20 bases in between. The CDR3 DNA reads as TGTGCCAGCAGTACCCATAAGGGGACTTCTATTAACTATGGCTACACCTTC. Encoded protein: CASSTHKGTSINYGYTF.

The J gene is TRBJ1-1, the V gene TRBV6-6; the D gene is possibly TRBD1 (6 bases). CDR1 is MNHNY and CDR2 is SVGAGI in the germline V gene (reference sequence). The CDR3 consists of 13 residues. Trimming removed 8 bases from V and 4 bases from J, with 14 bases in between. In nucleotides, the CDR3 is TGTGCCAGCCGGGGGGGGCTAGGCACTGAAGCTTTCTTT. This gives the protein CASRGGLGTEAFF.

This clone was observed once. The chain uses TRBV6-1 and TRBJ2-1; 11 positions match TRBD2. The V segment lost 3 bases and the J segment 4 bases; nucleotides outside the gene matches: 5. Germline CDR1 is MNHNS and CDR2 is SASEGT. This CDR3 has 16 residues. The CDR3 DNA sequence: TGTGCCAGCAGTGAGTGGGGACTAGCGGAATACAATGAGCAGTTCTTC. It translates to CASSEWGLAEYNEQFF.

The chain recombines TRBV5-1 with TRBJ2-7; possibly TRBD2 for D (6 bases). The CDR3 has 15 residues. V lost 2 bases to trimming and J lost 5 bases, with 17 bases between them. Germline V gene lookup returns CDR1 SGHRS and CDR2 YFSETQ. CDR3 region: CASSFGYLGGHEQYF. The CDR3 DNA follows: TGCGCCAGCAGCTTTGGCTACCTGGGGGGTCACGAGCAGTACTTC.

A note on this clone: This sample includes further DNA sequences coding for the same CDR3. The gene calls are TRBV9 and TRBJ2-2, with D perhaps TRBD1 (5 bases). V was shortened by 4 bases and J by 4 bases, with 11 bases between the two germline ends. The CDR3 length is 14 residues. Germline V gene sequence: CDR1 SGDLS, CDR2 YYNGEE. In DNA, the CDR3 is TGTGCCAGCAGCCCAGGACACCTCACCGGGGAGCTGTTTTTT. Its protein is CASSPGHLTGELFF.

This chain uses TRBV7-9 with TRBJ2-1; 12 bases fit TRBD2. The CDR3 has 16 amino acids. The V gene's germline CDR1 is SEHNR and CDR2 FQNEAQ (reference sequence). J gave up 5 bases and V 5 bases, and 7 bases lay outside the gene matches. The CDR3 loop reads CASSPTSGGTDNEQFF. The CDR3 DNA is TGTGCCAGCAGCCCGACTAGCGGGGGAACCGACAATGAGCAGTTCTTC.

Remarks on this clone: The CDR3 end shows no conserved phenylalanine or tryptophan, and so a read error is likely. It is unclear where the CDR3 begins or ends on the DNA, so no DNA is shown, and the CDR3 is as TCRdb lists it. The V gene is TRBV30, the J gene TRBJ2-7; the table's D call, TRBD2, has no DNA check behind it. CDR1 and CDR2 from the germline V gene are GTSNPN and SVGIG (reference sequence). The CDR3 spans 9 residues, counting both ends. The chain's CDR3 is CAWVTFRDA.

This clone came up once. The genes are TRBV5-4 and TRBJ1-1; no reliable D call. Trimming took off 0 bases at V and 0 bases at J, with 9 bases between the two ends. CDR3 length: 15 amino acids. Germline V gene lookup returns CDR1 SGHNT and CDR2 YYREEE (reference sequence). CDR3 bases: TGTGCCAGCAGCTTGGATCTGGGCATGAACACTGAAGCTTTCTTT. Its translation: CASSLDLGMNTEAFF.

Note on this clone: This sample also contains other DNA sequences that code for the same CDR3. This chain connects TRBV5-6 to TRBJ2-7, with 11 bases matching TRBD1. This CDR3 has 14 residues. In germline, CDR1 is SGHDT, CDR2 YYEEEE. Trimming at V came to 3 bases and at J to 3 bases, leaving 2 bases not matched to a gene. CDR3 region: CASSYGTGGYEQYF. The CDR3 nucleotides read TGTGCCAGCAGCTACGGGACAGGGGGCTACGAGCAGTACTTC.

The chain is built from TRBV28 and TRBJ2-2, with no clear D. The V gene lost 3 bases and the J gene lost 3 bases, with 5 bases spanning the gap. This CDR3 region has 13 residues. The germline V gene encodes CDR1 MDHEN and CDR2 SYDVKM. The CDR3 reads CASSFHDTGELFF. CDR3 sequence (DNA): TGTGCCAGCAGTTTCCATGACACCGGGGAGCTGTTTTTT.

In its sample, this clone was seen once. The chain combines TRBV29-1 with TRBJ2-7; D perhaps matches TRBD2 (6 bases). From germline, CDR1 is SQVTM and CDR2 ANQGSEA. The CDR3 runs 15 residues. Trimming cost V 4 bases and J 2 bases, with 18 bases left between them. The CDR3 DNA is TGCAGCGTTGTAATCCTACGGGAGTTCCCCTACGAGCAGTACTTC. This gives the protein CSVVILREFPYEQYF.

To note about this clone: Other DNA sequences of this sample code for an identical CDR3. The chain uses TRBV2 and TRBJ1-5, with D uncertain. V was shortened by 3 bases and J by 5 bases, with 5 bases between the two germline ends. Germline CDR1 is SNHLY and CDR2 is FYNNEI. The CDR3 consists of 12 residues. The CDR3 loop is CASSEGYQPQHF. DNA of the CDR3: TGTGCCAGCAGTGAGGGCTATCAGCCCCAGCATTTT.

With regard to this clone: Other DNA sequences in the same sample also yield this CDR3. The gene calls are TRBV6-5 and TRBJ1-2, with D possibly being TRBD1 (5 bases). Germline V gene lookup returns CDR1 MNHEY and CDR2 SVGAGI. V was shortened by 0 bases and J by 7 bases, with 9 bases between the two germline ends. CDR3 length: 13 residues. CDR3 protein: CASSYSKGAGYTF. CDR3 nucleotide sequence: TGTGCCAGCAGTTACTCGAAAGGGGCTGGCTACACCTTC.

This clone was counted a few times. The same CDR3 also results from other DNA sequences found in this sample. The rearrangement links TRBV7-9 to TRBJ1-1; a weak D match, TRBD1 (5 bases). V dropped 1 base and J dropped 2 bases, with 11 bases sitting between them. Per the germline V gene, CDR1 is SEHNR and CDR2 is FQNEAQ (reference sequence). The CDR3 consists of 15 residues. Here the CDR3 reads CASSLVTGGNTEAFF. The CDR3 nucleotides read TGTGCCAGCAGCTTAGTTACCGGGGGTAACACTGAAGCTTTCTTT.

The chain carries TRBV7-2 and TRBJ2-7; tentative D call: TRBD1 (5 bases). The CDR3 extends over 13 amino acids. Trimming took off 5 bases at V and 2 bases at J, with 10 bases between the two ends. From germline, CDR1 is SGHTA and CDR2 FQGNSA. CDR3 in DNA: TGTGCCAGCAGCCCCGGACATGCCTACGAGCAGTACTTC. Protein product: CASSPGHAYEQYF.

In the case of this clone: Other DNA sequences in this sample translate to the same CDR3. The chain links TRBV27 to TRBJ2-7, with D unclear. Germline V gene lookup returns CDR1 MNHEY and CDR2 SMNVEV (reference sequence). The CDR3 covers 14 residues. Trimming took off 2 bases at V and 4 bases at J, with 12 bases between the two ends. The CDR3: CASSLAGVGYEQYF. CDR3 DNA: TGTGCCAGCAGTTTAGCCGGTGTCGGATACGAGCAGTACTTC.

The genes are TRBV10-3 and TRBJ1-1, with a possible D match to TRBD1 (6 bases). CDR1 is ENHRY, CDR2 SYGVKD, per germline. The V end was cut by 4 bases, the J end by 1 base, with 10 bases between. This CDR3 is built from 14 residues. CDR3 sequence: CAISVGQTNTEAFF. The CDR3 nucleotides read TGTGCCATCAGTGTTGGACAGACGAACACTGAAGCTTTCTTT.

The chain couples TRBV7-9 to TRBJ2-3; D is tentatively TRBD1 or TRBD2 (6 bases each). Germline assignment: CDR1 SEHNR and CDR2 FQNEAQ (reference sequence). There are 15 residues in the CDR3. V lost 7 bases and J lost 1, with 15 bases in between. The CDR3 loop is CASTHSRGGTDTQYF. The CDR3 DNA follows: TGTGCCAGCACCCACTCGAGGGGGGGCACAGATACGCAGTATTTT. The whole variable domain, filled in from reference TRBV7-9 and TRBJ2-3, reads DTGVSQNPRHKITKRGQNVTFRCDPISEHNRLYWYRQTLGQGPEFLTYFQNEAQLEKSRLLSDRFSAERPKGSFSTLEIQRTEQGDSAMYLCASTHSRGGTDTQYFGPGTRLTVL.

The rearrangement uses TRBV30 and TRBJ2-3, with D possibly TRBD1 on 5 matching bases. The V gene lost 1 base and the J gene lost 4 bases, with 12 bases spanning the gap. Germline V gene sequence: CDR1 GTSNPN, CDR2 SVGIG (reference sequence). The CDR3 is 14 amino acids. CDR3 DNA: TGTGCCTGGAGTGACCATACAGGATCAGATACGCAGTATTTT. As protein: CAWSDHTGSDTQYF.

The chain uses TRBV5-6 and TRBJ2-7, with 8 positions matching TRBD1. With 3 bases clipped from V and 5 bases from J, the junction kept 7 bases outside the gene matches. Germline values: CDR1 SGHDT, CDR2 YYEEEE. The CDR3 has 14 amino acids. CDR3: CASSWGPGGDEQYF. CDR3 coding DNA: TGTGCCAGCAGCTGGGGGCCAGGGGGCGACGAGCAGTACTTC.